This TCR beta chain was identified during a study of blood T cells in healthy people across ages. Overall study results and limits: Lack of knowledge of donor CMV status possibly confounded expanded clonotype changes. Calculation of diversity from one million T cells yielded estimates considered to be underestimates. More naive CD4+ cells and higher diversity were found in long-lived than in aged donors.

As for this clonotype: Its antigen remains unknown.

The CDR3 sequence is 14 residues long. V dropped 8 bases and J dropped 3; count of bases not matched to a gene: 11. Germline CDR1 reads DFQATT; CDR2 reads SNEGSKA (reference sequence). A second PCR of roughly 7 to 11 cycles used a sample-barcoded 5' primer and a J-beta primer mix. TCRdb re-called the 5' RACE reads with MiXCR, one entry per CDR3 protein. The data contain over 950,000 distinct CDR3 sequences, around two fifths of them seen just once; the ten biggest clones take up about an eighth. Total RNA extraction produced at least 5 micrograms (per sample) for the study. This sequence originates from a man aged 18 to 30 in good health. Sequencing input: blood. The chain carries TRBV20-1 and TRBJ2-5; TRBD1 aligns across 8 bases. In DNA, the CDR3 is TGCAGTCTAGATGGGGGACAGGAGAAAGAGACCCAGTACTTC. It encodes CSLDGGQEKETQYF.